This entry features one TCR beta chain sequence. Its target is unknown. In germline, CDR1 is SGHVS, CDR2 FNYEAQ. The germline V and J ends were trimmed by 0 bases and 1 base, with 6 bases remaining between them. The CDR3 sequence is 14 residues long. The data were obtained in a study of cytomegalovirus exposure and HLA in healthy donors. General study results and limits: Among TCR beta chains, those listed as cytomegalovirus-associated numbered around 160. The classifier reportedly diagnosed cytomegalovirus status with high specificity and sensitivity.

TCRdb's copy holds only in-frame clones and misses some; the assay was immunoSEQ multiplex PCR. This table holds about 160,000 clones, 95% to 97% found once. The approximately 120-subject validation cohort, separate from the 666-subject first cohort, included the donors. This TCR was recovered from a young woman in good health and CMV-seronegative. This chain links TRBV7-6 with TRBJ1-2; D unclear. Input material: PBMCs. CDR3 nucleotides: TGTGCCAGCAGCTTAGCAGGAGATAACTATGGCTACACCTTC. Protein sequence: CASSLAGDNYGYTF.